This is a list of T cell receptor beta chains from one sample in a study of T cells in Graves' hyperthyroidism and ophthalmopathy. TCRdb ran MiXCR on the multiplex PCR reads and lists one entry per CDR3 protein. The table lists more than 550,000 distinct CDR3 sequences, approximately 18% of them singletons. Sequenced: blood. The receptors derive from a woman between 50 and 59 years old with Graves' hyperthyroidism that later progressed to Graves' ophthalmopathy. The CDR3 runs from the conserved cysteine through the conserved F or W. The D gene is left open where the match is weak. Part of the rows lack a size; the others show once, few, many or a class for expanded clones.

j_gene,d_gene,v_gene,abundance,CDR3nt,CDR3aa
TRBJ1-2,-,TRBV7-8,-,TGTGCCAGCAGCTCCTCCACTGGGTATGGCTACACCTTC,CASSSSTGYGYTF
TRBJ2-2,-,TRBV5-6,few,TGTGCCAGCAGCCACCGGGTTGCGAACACCGGGGAGCTGTTTTTT,CASSHRVANTGELFF
TRBJ2-7,TRBD1,TRBV15,many,TGTGCCACCAGCAGGGGGGACAGGGGAGGCTACGAGCAGTACTTC,CATSRGDRGGYEQYF
TRBJ2-2,-,TRBV5-5,-,TGTGCCAGCAGCTTATTCGGGCAGAACACCGGGGAGCTGTTTTTT,CASSLFGQNTGELFF
TRBJ1-2,-,TRBV5-1,-,TGTGCCAGCAGTTTCATAGGGGCAAACTATGGCTACACCTTC,CASSFIGANYGYTF
TRBJ2-5,TRBD2,TRBV3-1,few,TGTGCCAGCAGCCAAGATGGTATAGCGGGGGGGGTTTCGACCCAGTACTTC,CASSQDGIAGGVSTQYF
TRBJ1-2,-,TRBV6-1,few,TGTGCCAGCAGATCTTCACCGGGACACAACTATGGCTACACCTTC,CASRSSPGHNYGYTF
TRBJ1-4,TRBD1,TRBV29-1,few,TGCAGCGGTGCGGCAGGGGGTTCATCAACTAATGAAAAACTGTTTTTT,CSGAAGGSSTNEKLFF
TRBJ2-5,-,TRBV30,few,TGTGCCTGGAGTGGGAAGTGGGCAGGTGCTGAGACCCAGTACTTC,CAWSGKWAGAETQYF
TRBJ2-2,TRBD1,TRBV20-1,few,TGCAGTGCCCTCGACAGGGAAAACACCGGGGAGCTGTTTTTT,CSALDRENTGELFF
TRBJ1-5,TRBD1,TRBV7-8,many,TGTGCCAGCAGCCCTGGGACAGCGGGCGCCCAGCCCCAGCATTTT,CASSPGTAGAQPQHF
TRBJ1-2,TRBD1,TRBV7-3,many,TGTGCCAGCAGCACGGACAGGGGCGTCGGCGGCTACACCTTC,CASSTDRGVGGYTF
TRBJ2-2,TRBD1,TRBV20-1,-,TGCAGTGCTAGGGGACAGGGGGTTGGCGGGGAGCTGTTTTTT,CSARGQGVGGELFF
TRBJ1-1,-,TRBV18,few,TGTGCCAGCTCACCACGGGGGCGCGGACCTGAAGCTTTCTTT,CASSPRGRGPEAFF
TRBJ1-5,-,TRBV6-1,-,TGTGCCAGCAGTACCCCCGGGGCAGGGAACAATCAGCCCCAGCATTTT,CASSTPGAGNNQPQHF
TRBJ1-2,TRBD1,TRBV30,many,TGTGCCTGGAGTGCCGGGACAGGGGATGGCTACACCTTC,CAWSAGTGDGYTF
TRBJ2-3,TRBD2,TRBV18,many,TGTGCCAGCTCGAGCGGGGGGGCAGATACGCAGTATTTT,CASSSGGADTQYF
TRBJ2-5,-,TRBV7-8,many,TGTGCCAGCAGCCCGTTGTCCCCAAGTCCCCAGGAGACCCAGTACTTC,CASSPLSPSPQETQYF
TRBJ1-3,-,TRBV19,-,TGTGCCGGTAGGACAGACGGAAACACCATATATTTT,CAGRTDGNTIYF
TRBJ1-1,-,TRBV20-1,many,TGCAGTGCTCCTCTTAACACTGAAGCTTTCTTT,CSAPLNTEAFF
TRBJ1-6,-,TRBV29-1,-,TGCAGCGCAGGGGACGGAGCTACACCCCTCCACTTT,CSAGDGATPLHF
TRBJ1-5,-,TRBV20-1,few,TGCAGTGCCAAAAGGCCAGCCGACAGTGGGCCCCAGCATTTT,CSAKRPADSGPQHF
TRBJ2-1,-,TRBV7-9,once,TGTGCCAGCAGCTCAGTCATAAAAAACAATGAGCAGTTCTTC,CASSSVIKNNEQFF
TRBJ1-1,-,TRBV6-2/TRBV6-3,-,TGTGCCAGCAGGGCGGGAATGAACACTGAAGCTTTCTTT,CASRAGMNTEAFF
TRBJ2-7,-,TRBV11-2,many,TGTGCCAGCAGCTTGTGGGGAGGCGGCTACGAGCAGTACTTC,CASSLWGGGYEQYF
TRBJ2-2,TRBD1,TRBV20-1,-,TGCAGTGCTAGAGAACCGGGACAGGGGATCACCGGGGAGCTGTTTTTT,CSAREPGQGITGELFF
TRBJ1-1,-,TRBV29-1,many,TGCAGCGTTGGGGCGGCCGGGGGAGGGACTGAAGCTTTCTTT,CSVGAAGGGTEAFF
TRBJ1-1,-,TRBV12-3/TRBV12-4,many,TGTGCCAGCAGCCCGCGAGTAGGGTTGAACACTGAAGCTTTCTTT,CASSPRVGLNTEAFF
TRBJ2-5,-,TRBV7-7,few,TGTGCTAGCAGCTTGTCGTGGACCCAAGAGACCCAGTACTTC,CASSLSWTQETQYF
TRBJ2-1,TRBD2,TRBV12-3/TRBV12-4,-,TGTGCCAGCAGTTCCCTGGGGGGGAGCCACAATGAGCAGTTCTTC,CASSSLGGSHNEQFF
TRBJ1-1,TRBD1,TRBV11-1,many,TGTGCCAGCAGCTTTGGACAGGGGCGAAGTGAAGCTTTCTTT,CASSFGQGRSEAFF
TRBJ2-4,-,TRBV7-2,many,TGTGCCAGCAGCTTATCGGGGACCAAAAACATTCAGTACTTC,CASSLSGTKNIQYF
TRBJ2-5,-,TRBV18,few,TGTGCCAGCTCGCCCACGTCTCACCGCCAAGAGACCCAGTACTTC,CASSPTSHRQETQYF
TRBJ2-4,-,TRBV20-1,-,TGCAGTGCCGCGGGACTTAAAAACATTCAGTACTTC,CSAAGLKNIQYF
TRBJ1-1,-,TRBV27,many,TGTGCCAGCACACGGACAGCAAACACTGAAGCTTTCTTT,CASTRTANTEAFF
TRBJ1-6,-,TRBV5-4,-,TGTGCCAGCAGCACGAGGGGGAGTAATTCACCCCTCCACTTT,CASSTRGSNSPLHF
TRBJ2-2,-,TRBV7-9,few,TGTGCCAGCACCCTAAAGGGGGCCGGGGAGCTGTTTTTT,CASTLKGAGELFF
TRBJ1-5,-,TRBV27,few,TGTGCCAGCAGTTTACGGACCCCAGGGGCCCAGCATTTT,CASSLRTPGAQHF
TRBJ2-3,-,TRBV28,-,TGTGCCAGCACCACTCACATGGGGGATACGCAGTATTTT,CASTTHMGDTQYF
TRBJ2-7,-,TRBV6-1,few,TGTGCCAGCAGCACCTGGGAAAACTACGAGCAGTACTTC,CASSTWENYEQYF
TRBJ1-1,-,TRBV7-9,few,TGTGCCAGCAGCTTACTCGGAGGAGGGGTGAACACTGAAGCTTTCTTT,CASSLLGGGVNTEAFF
TRBJ2-5,-,TRBV6-2/TRBV6-3,few,TGTGCCAGCAGTAATACCCCGGGCCGGCAAGAGACCCAGTACTTC,CASSNTPGRQETQYF
TRBJ1-1,-,TRBV5-1,many,TGCGCCAGCAGCTCCGGGACGGCGAACACTGAAGCTTTCTTT,CASSSGTANTEAFF
TRBJ2-7,TRBD1,TRBV30,many,TGTGCCTGGAGCCCCGACAGGGGGCTGGAGCAGTACTTC,CAWSPDRGLEQYF
TRBJ1-5,-,TRBV7-8,many,TGTGCCAGCAGCTTAGGGCCAGGTTCGGATCAGCCCCAGCATTTT,CASSLGPGSDQPQHF
TRBJ2-7,-,TRBV7-2,once,TGTGCCAGCAGCCCTAACTCCGGGACGCCCGCCTACGAGCAGTACTTC,CASSPNSGTPAYEQYF